This TCR beta chain was retrieved from a study of T cell responses to AZD1222 COVID-19 vaccine. V shed 3 bases and J 4 bases; nucleotides not matched to a gene: 5. Germline V lookup: CDR1 MDHEN, CDR2 SYDVKM. This CDR3 is built from 14 residues. Whole-study findings and limits: Spike-wide coverage was observed for vaccine-associated CD4 TCRs, with dominant responses at 160-218 and 743-854. Seropositive status at baseline applied to only five or six AZD1222 recipients. White British donors predominated, females outnumbered males, and clonal diversity was possibly underestimated.

This clone was seen a few times. Its antigen remains unknown. Produced via immunoSEQ multiplex PCR; TCRdb's table is partial and in-frame only. The sample includes around 50,000 clones, approximately 90% of them seen just once. This chain joins TRBV28 and TRBJ1-2; 7 positions match TRBD1. The TCR sequence derives from an adult who received the AZD1222 COVID-19 vaccine. Specimen: peripheral blood, collected 28 days after the second AZD1222 dose. In nucleotides, the CDR3 is TGTGCCAGCAGTTTCGACAGGGCCGGCTATGGCTACACCTTC. As protein: CASSFDRAGYGYTF.